The 7 T cell receptor beta chains given below trace back to one sample, sequenced in a study of cytotoxic CD8 clonotypes in ibrutinib-treated CLL. Here immunoSEQ multiplex PCR was the method, and the copy in TCRdb shows in-frame clones only, minus some. The data contain tens of thousands of clones, about 70% of them singletons. This material consisted of PBMCs, taken before ibrutinib treatment. These receptors all come from a human donor with chronic lymphocytic leukemia.

The rearrangement uses TRBV19 and TRBJ1-4; the D gene is possibly TRBD1 (5 bases). V was clipped by 8 bases and J by 4 bases, with 23 bases between them. Germline values: CDR1 LNHDA, CDR2 SQIVND (reference sequence). CDR3 length: 17 residues. CDR3 in DNA: TGTGCCAGTCGGACCGGGATCCCAAGGGGTTATAATGAAAAACTGTTTTTT. It specifies CASRTGIPRGYNEKLFF.

This chain joins TRBV7-8 and TRBJ2-3, with D maybe TRBD2 (5 bases). This CDR3 spans 13 amino acids. The germline V gene has CDR1 SGHVS and CDR2 FQNEAQ. Trimming left V 6 bases short and J 9 bases short, with 16 bases between. The CDR3 sequence is CASRVVGERTQYF. CDR3 coding DNA: TGTGCCAGCAGGGTGGTGGGAGAGCGGACGCAGTATTTT.

The chain joins TRBV7-8 to TRBJ2-5; D is uncertain. V shed 1 base and J shed 6 bases, with 6 bases lying between them. The CDR3 runs to 12 residues. Germline V gene sequence: CDR1 SGHVS, CDR2 FQNEAQ. CDR3 DNA sequence: TGTGCCAGCAGCTTAGTCCCGAAGACCCAGTACTTC. Protein: CASSLVPKTQYF. The entire variable domain, with the rest obtained from reference TRBV7-8 and TRBJ2-5, is as follows: GAGVSQSPRYKVAKRGQDVALRCDPISGHVSLFWYQQALGQGPEFLTYFQNEAQLDKSGLPSDRFFAERPEGSVSTLKIQRTQQEDSAVYLCASSLVPKTQYFGPGTRLLVL.

The chain joins TRBV6-1 to TRBJ2-1; 12 bases agree with TRBD2. V lost 8 bases to trimming and J lost 11 bases; unmatched junction nucleotides: 10. This CDR3 contains 14 residues. Per germline, CDR1 MNHNS and CDR2 SASEGT. CDR3 coding DNA: TGTGCCAGCTTAGCCCGACTAGCGGGAGTGAAGCAGTTCTTC. The encoded protein is CASLARLAGVKQFF.

This clone showed up just a few times. This chain connects TRBV13 to TRBJ1-1; 8 bases are a match to TRBD1. The CDR3 consists of 14 residues. Germline V gene data show CDR1 as PRHDT and CDR2 as FYEKMQ (reference sequence). The V and J ends lost 5 bases and 1 base, in that order; junction bases with no gene match: 3. As DNA, the CDR3 is TGTGCCAGCAGCATAGACAGGGGGAACACTGAAGCTTTCTTT. Translation: CASSIDRGNTEAFF.

This clone was seen at least ten times. The J gene is TRBJ1-6, the V gene TRBV7-2; 7 nucleotides match TRBD1. V lost 5 bases and J lost 9; bases outside the gene matches: 4. The CDR3 length is 13 residues. Germline V gene sequence: CDR1 SGHTA, CDR2 FQGNSA. CDR3 residues: CASSPDRSSPLHF. The CDR3, as DNA: TGTGCCAGCAGCCCGGACAGGTCTTCACCCCTCCACTTT. The full variable domain, with the rest looked up from reference TRBV7-2 and TRBJ1-6, is GAGVSQSPSNKVTEKGKDVELRCDPISGHTALYWYRQSLGQGLEFLIYFQGNSAPDKSGLPSDRFSAERTGGSVSTLTIQRTQQEDSAVYLCASSPDRSSPLHFGNGTRLTVT.

This sequence joins TRBV7-2 and TRBJ2-7; D unclear. This CDR3 region has 12 residues. Trimming pared 5 bases from V and 3 bases from J, leaving 8 bases between. Germline V gene sequence: CDR1 SGHTA, CDR2 FQGNSA. This CDR3 is CASSPSNYEQYF. As DNA, the CDR3 is TGTGCCAGCAGCCCGTCCAACTACGAGCAGTACTTC.